Presented here are 25 T cell receptor beta chains from one specimen sequenced in a study of Ad26.COV2.S vaccination and SARS-CoV-2 variants. Libraries were prepared by immunoSEQ multiplex PCR; TCRdb keeps only in-frame clonotypes and omits some of them. The data hold hundreds of thousands of clones, with approximately 90% observed a single time. As for treatment: some 20 received Ad26.COV2.S at low or high dose, single or two shots; about 5 received placebo; per-sample allocation not given. At day 63 after the first vaccine or placebo injection, samples were drawn. The sequencing here drew on peripheral blood, taken in a trial of Ad26.COV2.S vaccine versus placebo. Receptor source: a person aged 18 to 65 who received the Ad26.COV2.S COVID-19 vaccine or a placebo.

The chain joins TRBV11-2 to TRBJ2-5; D possibly matches TRBD1 or TRBD2 (6 bases each). Germline V gene sequence: CDR1 SGHAT, CDR2 FQNNGV. The CDR3 runs 13 residues. Trimming took 4 bases from V and 3 from J, leaving 9 bases between them. The CDR3, as DNA: TGTGCCAGCAGCTACGGGGGCGAAGAGACCCAGTACTTC. Translating gives CASSYGGEETQYF.

This rearrangement joins TRBV29-1 to TRBJ2-1; D may be TRBD2 (5 bases). Per the germline V gene, CDR1 is SQVTM and CDR2 is ANQGSEA. The CDR3 is made up of 17 amino acids. V was cut by 4 bases and J by 4 bases, with 23 bases left in between. The CDR3 region has the DNA TGCAGCGTTGGGGCTAGCCCAACACGTTTCGGGTACAATGAGCAGTTCTTC. It codes for CSVGASPTRFGYNEQFF.

This sequence joins TRBV29-1 and TRBJ2-1; 9 bases map to TRBD2. V trimming: 0 bases; J trimming: 4 bases; junction bases outside the gene matches: 7. CDR1 and CDR2 from the germline V gene are SQVTM and ANQGSEA. The length of the CDR3 is 16 residues. CDR3 in DNA: TGCAGCGTTGAAGATTTGGCTAGCGGGACTTACAATGAGCAGTTCTTC. It translates to CSVEDLASGTYNEQFF.

The V gene is TRBV4-2, the J gene TRBJ1-4, with 9 bases lining up with TRBD1. Germline V gene sequence: CDR1 LGHNA, CDR2 YNFKEQ. Unmatched junction bases numbered 2, after V lost 3 bases and J lost 0 bases. The CDR3 has 16 residues. The CDR3 protein is CASSQGQGATNEKLFF. CDR3 DNA sequence: TGTGCCAGCAGCCAGGGACAGGGAGCAACTAATGAAAAACTGTTTTTT.

The chain is built from TRBV12-5 and TRBJ2-5; D not certain. V was trimmed by 4 bases and J by 10 bases, leaving 7 bases between them. The CDR3 is 10 residues long. Germline V CDR1 and CDR2: LGHNT, FRNRAP. In DNA, the CDR3 is TGTGCTAGTGGTTCCACCAACCAGTACTTC. Protein: CASGSTNQYF.

The chain has TRBV18 and TRBJ2-1; 7 bases fit TRBD2. This CDR3 has 15 residues. V shed 3 bases and J 1 base; nucleotides not matched to a gene: 3. The germline V gene has CDR1 KGHSH and CDR2 LQKENI. CDR3 coding DNA: TGTGCCAGCTCACCTGCTAGCGGATCCTACAATGAGCAGTTCTTC. Translating it yields CASSPASGSYNEQFF. The full variable domain, completed using reference TRBV18 and TRBJ2-1, is NAGVMQNPRHLVRRRGQEARLRCSPMKGHSHVYWYRQLPEEGLKFMVYLQKENIIDESGMPKERFSAEFPKEGPSILRIQQVVRGDSAAYFCASSPASGSYNEQFFGPGTRLTVL.

The DNA of the CDR3 is TGTGCCAGCAGCGTAGACCCAGGGGGGAACACTGAAGCTTTCTTT. Protein: CASSVDPGGNTEAFF. The chain uses TRBV9 and TRBJ1-1, with 7 bases identical to TRBD1. The V gene's germline CDR1 is SGDLS and CDR2 YYNGEE. V shed 0 bases and J 1 base; nucleotides not matched to a gene: 3. The CDR3 length is 15 residues.

The chain has TRBV2 and TRBJ2-1; 7 bases are a match to TRBD1. The germline gives CDR1 SNHLY, CDR2 FYNNEI. The CDR3 spans 15 residues. V was clipped by 5 bases and J by 2 bases; unmatched bases: 6. The CDR3 DNA sequence: TGTGCCAGCAGTTCTAGACAGGGAGCCTACAATGAGCAGTTCTTC. Protein sequence: CASSSRQGAYNEQFF.

The chain has TRBV6-5 and TRBJ1-5; D perhaps matches TRBD1 (6 bases). Germline CDR1 reads MNHEY; CDR2 reads SVGAGI. CDR3 length equals 12 residues. Trimming removed 6 bases from V and 10 bases from J, with 13 bases in between. This chain's CDR3 is CASRGGGGPQHF. The CDR3 coding sequence is TGTGCCAGCAGAGGGGGTGGAGGCCCCCAGCATTTT.

The chain recombines TRBV19 with TRBJ2-4, with 8 bases matching TRBD1. The CDR3 has 13 amino acids. After removal of 8 bases from V and 1 base from J, the junction contained 1 base not matched to a gene. Germline V gives CDR1 LNHDA, CDR2 SQIVND (reference sequence). This chain's CDR3 is CASGTGAKNIQYF. CDR3 in DNA: TGTGCCAGTGGGACAGGCGCCAAAAACATTCAGTACTTC. Supplemented by reference TRBV19 and TRBJ2-4, the full variable domain reads DGGITQSPKYLFRKEGQNVTLSCEQNLNHDAMYWYRQDPGQGLRLIYYSQIVNDFQKGDIAEGYSVSREKKESFPLTVTSAQKNPTAFYLCASGTGAKNIQYFGAGTRLSVL.

The count of this clone is one. The V gene is TRBV19, the J gene TRBJ1-6, with D unclear. Looked up from germline, CDR1 is LNHDA and CDR2 is SQIVND (reference sequence). The CDR3 extends over 14 amino acids. Trimming took off 5 bases at V and 10 bases at J, with 15 bases between the two ends. The CDR3 loop is CASSQDGSTSPLHF. The CDR3 DNA reads as TGTGCCAGTAGTCAGGACGGTTCCACATCACCCCTCCACTTT.

The V and J genes are TRBV14 and TRBJ2-3; possibly TRBD2 for D (6 bases). Germline V CDR1 and CDR2: SGHDN, FVKESK. V lost 1 base, J lost 3 bases, and 11 bases lay in between. The CDR3 runs 15 residues. The CDR3 protein is CASSQGRGRTDTQYF. The CDR3 nucleotides read TGTGCCAGCAGCCAAGGGAGGGGACGGACAGATACGCAGTATTTT.

The chain recombines TRBV13 with TRBJ1-1, with 8 bases aligning to TRBD1. Losses at the gene ends were 5 bases for V and 4 bases for J; bases not matched to a gene: 12. The germline V gene has CDR1 PRHDT and CDR2 FYEKMQ (reference sequence). The CDR3 loop spans 16 amino acids. The chain's CDR3 is CASSTRSGTGVTEAFF. CDR3 nucleotides: TGTGCCAGCAGCACTCGATCCGGGACAGGAGTCACTGAAGCTTTCTTT.

This chain links TRBV2 with TRBJ2-3, with D uncertain. V was pared by 6 bases and J by 7 bases, with 8 bases between. The CDR3 extends over 11 amino acids. CDR1 and CDR2 from the germline V gene are SNHLY and FYNNEI. CDR3 region: CASRDVNTQYF. CDR3 bases: TGTGCCAGCAGGGACGTAAATACGCAGTATTTT.

V gene TRBV19 combines with J gene TRBJ1-1; D unclear. V lost 3 bases and J lost 3, with 8 bases in between. In germline, CDR1 is LNHDA, CDR2 SQIVND (reference sequence). CDR3 length: 13 residues. CDR3 in DNA: TGTGCCAGTAGTATTAATGGGGACACTGAAGCTTTCTTT. The encoded protein is CASSINGDTEAFF. Based on the CDR3 plus reference TRBV19 and TRBJ1-1, the full variable domain is DGGITQSPKYLFRKEGQNVTLSCEQNLNHDAMYWYRQDPGQGLRLIYYSQIVNDFQKGDIAEGYSVSREKKESFPLTVTSAQKNPTAFYLCASSINGDTEAFFGQGTRLTVV.

This chain links TRBV5-1 with TRBJ2-1; 8 nucleotides agree with TRBD2. V lost 2 bases, J lost 2 bases, and 3 bases stayed unmatched. The CDR3 consists of 15 residues. Germline V gene lookup returns CDR1 SGHRS and CDR2 YFSETQ. The DNA of the CDR3 is TGCGCCAGCAGCTTAAACGGGGGGGCCTACAATGAGCAGTTCTTC. This gives the protein CASSLNGGAYNEQFF.

This chain connects TRBV28 to TRBJ2-5; 7 positions agree with TRBD2. The CDR3 is 14 residues long. Germline values: CDR1 MDHEN, CDR2 SYDVKM. J was trimmed by 5 bases and V by 5 bases; bases with no gene match: 8. The CDR3 loop reads CASSPIAGRETQYF. The CDR3 coding sequence is TGTGCCAGCAGTCCAATAGCGGGTAGGGAGACCCAGTACTTC.

The chain combines TRBV19 with TRBJ2-2, with D hard to call. This CDR3 is built from 13 residues. The V and J ends lost 0 bases and 2 bases respectively, with 1 base between them. The germline CDR1 and CDR2 sequences are LNHDA and SQIVND (reference sequence). The CDR3 is CASSIDNTGELFF. The CDR3 region has the DNA TGTGCCAGTAGTATAGACAACACCGGGGAGCTGTTTTTT. The variable domain in full, with the rest retrieved from reference TRBV19 and TRBJ2-2, is DGGITQSPKYLFRKEGQNVTLSCEQNLNHDAMYWYRQDPGQGLRLIYYSQIVNDFQKGDIAEGYSVSREKKESFPLTVTSAQKNPTAFYLCASSIDNTGELFFGEGSRLTVL.

This chain uses TRBV18 with TRBJ2-3; 11 nucleotides align to TRBD2. The CDR3 extends over 14 amino acids. The junction had 4 bases not matched to a gene; V was cut back by 3 bases and J by 8 bases. The germline gives CDR1 KGHSH, CDR2 LQKENI. CDR3 residues: CASSPTSGGGTQYF. The CDR3 DNA reads TGTGCCAGCTCACCCACTAGCGGGGGAGGTACGCAGTATTTT.

The chain has TRBV27 and TRBJ2-1; 9 positions match TRBD1. Germline-derived CDR1 and CDR2 are MNHEY and SMNVEV (reference sequence). This CDR3 has 16 residues. J was trimmed by 3 bases and V by 5 bases; bases with no gene match: 8. CDR3 in DNA: TGTGCCAGCAGTCCGCAGGACAGGGGACTCTACAATGAGCAGTTCTTC. It specifies CASSPQDRGLYNEQFF.

Written as DNA, the CDR3 is TGTGCCAGTAGTATGACGACAGCTATTGGAAACACCATATATTTT. Its protein is CASSMTTAIGNTIYF. This rearrangement joins TRBV19 to TRBJ1-3; possibly TRBD1 for D (5 bases). Trimming shortened V by 3 bases and J by 3 bases, and 12 bases separated the two germline ends. This CDR3 contains 15 residues. CDR1 is LNHDA and CDR2 is SQIVND in the germline V gene (reference sequence). Variable domain in full (rest from reference TRBV19 and TRBJ1-3): DGGITQSPKYLFRKEGQNVTLSCEQNLNHDAMYWYRQDPGQGLRLIYYSQIVNDFQKGDIAEGYSVSREKKESFPLTVTSAQKNPTAFYLCASSMTTAIGNTIYFGEGSWLTVV.

This clone has a handful of counts. The chain links TRBV19 to TRBJ1-6; 7 nucleotides agree with TRBD1. With 5 bases clipped from V and 7 bases from J, the junction kept 8 bases outside the gene matches. Per germline, CDR1 LNHDA and CDR2 SQIVND (reference sequence). CDR3 size: 15 residues. The CDR3 sequence: CASSDLTGSNSPLHF. Written as DNA, the CDR3 is TGTGCCAGTAGTGATTTGACAGGGTCAAATTCACCCCTCCACTTT.

This clone was observed a handful of times. CDR3 residues: CAVRDTIATNEKLFF. The CDR3 nucleotides are TGTGCCGTCCGGGACACCATTGCAACTAATGAAAAACTGTTTTTT. J is TRBJ1-4 and V is TRBV19, with a weak D call TRBD1 (6 bases). Looked up from germline, CDR1 is LNHDA and CDR2 is SQIVND (reference sequence). Trimming took off 11 bases at V and 0 bases at J, with 16 bases between the two ends. The CDR3 consists of 15 residues.

CDR3 sequence: CASSARGQRGSYEQYF. The CDR3 DNA reads TGTGCCAGCAGTGCACGGGGCCAGCGGGGTTCCTACGAGCAGTACTTC. The chain couples TRBV2 to TRBJ2-7; the match to TRBD2 covers 7 bases. The CDR3 is 16 amino acids. Trimming took 4 bases from V and 1 from J; bases not matched to a gene: 10. Germline loops: CDR1 SNHLY, CDR2 FYNNEI.

The J gene is TRBJ1-1, the V gene TRBV27; 8 positions match TRBD1. V dropped 4 bases and J dropped 4; count of bases not matched to a gene: 8. This CDR3 comprises 15 residues. CDR1 and CDR2 from the germline V gene are MNHEY and SMNVEV (reference sequence). CDR3 nucleotide sequence: TGTGCCAGCAGTTCGGACAGGGTGCCGGGCACTGAAGCTTTCTTT. Its translation is CASSSDRVPGTEAFF.